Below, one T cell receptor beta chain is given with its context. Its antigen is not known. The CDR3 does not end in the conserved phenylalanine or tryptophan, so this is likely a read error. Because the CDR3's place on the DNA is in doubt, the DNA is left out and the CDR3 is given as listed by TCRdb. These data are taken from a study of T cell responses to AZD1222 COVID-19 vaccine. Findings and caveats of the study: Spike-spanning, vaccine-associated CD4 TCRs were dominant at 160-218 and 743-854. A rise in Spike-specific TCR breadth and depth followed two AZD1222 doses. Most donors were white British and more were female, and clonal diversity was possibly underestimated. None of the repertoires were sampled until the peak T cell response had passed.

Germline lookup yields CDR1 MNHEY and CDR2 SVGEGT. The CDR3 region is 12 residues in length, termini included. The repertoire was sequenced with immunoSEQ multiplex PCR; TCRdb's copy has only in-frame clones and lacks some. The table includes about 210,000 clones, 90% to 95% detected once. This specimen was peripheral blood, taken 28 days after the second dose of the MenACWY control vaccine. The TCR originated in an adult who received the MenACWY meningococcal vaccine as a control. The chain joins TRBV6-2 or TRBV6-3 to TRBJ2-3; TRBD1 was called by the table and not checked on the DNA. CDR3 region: CASSYSGQGRVV.